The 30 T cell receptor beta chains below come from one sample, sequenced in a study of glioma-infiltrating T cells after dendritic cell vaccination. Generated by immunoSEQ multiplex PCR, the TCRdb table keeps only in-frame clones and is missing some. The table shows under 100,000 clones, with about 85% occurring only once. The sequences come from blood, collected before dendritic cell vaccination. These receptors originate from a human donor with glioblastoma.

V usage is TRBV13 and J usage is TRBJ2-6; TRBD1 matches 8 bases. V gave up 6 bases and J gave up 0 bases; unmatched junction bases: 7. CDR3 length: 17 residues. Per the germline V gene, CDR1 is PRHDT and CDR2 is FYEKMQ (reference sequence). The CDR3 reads CASRSTGAYSGANVLTF. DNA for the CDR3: TGTGCCAGCAGGTCGACAGGGGCCTACTCTGGGGCCAACGTCCTGACTTTC.

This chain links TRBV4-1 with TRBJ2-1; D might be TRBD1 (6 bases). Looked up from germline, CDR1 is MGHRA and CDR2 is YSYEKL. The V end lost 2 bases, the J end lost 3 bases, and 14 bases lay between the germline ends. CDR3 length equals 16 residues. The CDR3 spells CASSQWPGDNYNEQFF. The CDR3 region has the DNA TGCGCCAGCAGCCAATGGCCAGGGGATAACTACAATGAGCAGTTCTTC.

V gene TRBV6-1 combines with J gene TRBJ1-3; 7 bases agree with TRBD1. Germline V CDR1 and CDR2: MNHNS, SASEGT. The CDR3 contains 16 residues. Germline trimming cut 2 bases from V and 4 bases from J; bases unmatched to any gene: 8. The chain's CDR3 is CASSEREGARGNTIYF. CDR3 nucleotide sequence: TGTGCCAGCAGTGAAAGAGAGGGGGCGCGAGGAAACACCATATATTTT.

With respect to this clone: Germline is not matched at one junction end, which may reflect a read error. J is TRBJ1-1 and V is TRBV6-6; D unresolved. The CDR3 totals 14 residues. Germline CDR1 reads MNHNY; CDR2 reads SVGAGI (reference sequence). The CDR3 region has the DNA TGTGCCAGCAGTGACTCAAGACTCGGGACTGAAGCTTTCTTT. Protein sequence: CASSDSRLGTEAFF.

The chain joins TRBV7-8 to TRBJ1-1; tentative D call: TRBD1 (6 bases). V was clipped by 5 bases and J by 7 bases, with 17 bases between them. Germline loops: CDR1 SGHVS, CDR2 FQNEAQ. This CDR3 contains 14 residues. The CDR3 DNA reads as TGTGCCAGCAGCCCGGGGGGGGCTGGAGGTGAAGCTTTCTTT. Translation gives CASSPGGAGGEAFF.

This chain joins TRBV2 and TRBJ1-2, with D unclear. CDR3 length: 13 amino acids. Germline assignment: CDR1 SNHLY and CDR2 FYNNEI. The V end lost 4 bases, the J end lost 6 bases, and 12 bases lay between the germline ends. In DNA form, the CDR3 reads TGTGCCAGCAGTGTGAGGGAGGCAAATGGCTACACCTTC. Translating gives CASSVREANGYTF.

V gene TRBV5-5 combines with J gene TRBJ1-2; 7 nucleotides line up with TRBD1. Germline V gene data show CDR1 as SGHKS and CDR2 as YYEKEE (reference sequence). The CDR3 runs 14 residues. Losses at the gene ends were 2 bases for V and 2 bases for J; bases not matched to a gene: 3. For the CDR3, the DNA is TGTGCCAGCAGCTTCAGAGGGGGCAACTATGGCTACACCTTC. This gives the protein CASSFRGGNYGYTF.

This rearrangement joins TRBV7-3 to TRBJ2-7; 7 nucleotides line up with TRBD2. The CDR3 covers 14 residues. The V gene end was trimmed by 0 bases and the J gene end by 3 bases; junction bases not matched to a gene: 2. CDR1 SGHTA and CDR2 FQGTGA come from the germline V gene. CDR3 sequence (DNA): TGTGCCAGCAGCTTAACGGCGGGAGACTACGAGCAGTACTTC. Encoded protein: CASSLTAGDYEQYF.

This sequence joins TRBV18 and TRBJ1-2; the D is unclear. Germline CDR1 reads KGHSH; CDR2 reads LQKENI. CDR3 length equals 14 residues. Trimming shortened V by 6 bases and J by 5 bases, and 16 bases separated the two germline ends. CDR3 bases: TGTGCCAGCTCGATTAAACCCGGGAAATATGGCTACACCTTC. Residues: CASSIKPGKYGYTF.

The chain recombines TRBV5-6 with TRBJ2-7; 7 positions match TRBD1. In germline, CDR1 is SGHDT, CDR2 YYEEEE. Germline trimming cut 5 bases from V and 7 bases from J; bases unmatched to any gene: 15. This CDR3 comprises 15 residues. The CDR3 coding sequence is TGTGCCAGCAGTTTATTCGACAGGGCGAAGGGGGAGCAGTACTTC. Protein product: CASSLFDRAKGEQYF.

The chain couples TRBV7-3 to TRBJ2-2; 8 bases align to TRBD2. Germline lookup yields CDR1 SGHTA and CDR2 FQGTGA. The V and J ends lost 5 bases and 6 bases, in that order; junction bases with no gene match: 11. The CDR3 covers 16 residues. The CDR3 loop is CASSAGSGGRAGELFF. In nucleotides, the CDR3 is TGTGCCAGCAGCGCCGGAAGCGGGGGTCGGGCCGGGGAGCTGTTTTTT.

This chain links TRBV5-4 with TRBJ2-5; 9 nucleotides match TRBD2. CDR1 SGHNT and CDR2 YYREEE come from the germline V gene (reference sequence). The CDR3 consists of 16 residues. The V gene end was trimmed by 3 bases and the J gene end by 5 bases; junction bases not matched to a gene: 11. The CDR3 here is CASSSSRGGAWETQYF. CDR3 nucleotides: TGTGCCAGCAGCTCTTCCCGCGGGGGGGCATGGGAGACCCAGTACTTC.

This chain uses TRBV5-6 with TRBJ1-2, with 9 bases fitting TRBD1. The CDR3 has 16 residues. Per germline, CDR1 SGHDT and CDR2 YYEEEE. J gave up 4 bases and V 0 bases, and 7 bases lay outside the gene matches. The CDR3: CASSLGWDRVGYGYTF. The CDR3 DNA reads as TGTGCCAGCAGCTTGGGTTGGGACAGGGTGGGCTATGGCTACACCTTC.

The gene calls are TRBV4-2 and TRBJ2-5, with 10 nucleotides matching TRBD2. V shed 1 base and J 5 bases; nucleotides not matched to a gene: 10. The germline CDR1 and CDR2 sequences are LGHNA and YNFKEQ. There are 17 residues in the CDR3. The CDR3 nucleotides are TGTGCCAGCAGCCAAGCCGCAACTAGCGGGAAGGGTGAGACCCAGTACTTC. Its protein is CASSQAATSGKGETQYF.

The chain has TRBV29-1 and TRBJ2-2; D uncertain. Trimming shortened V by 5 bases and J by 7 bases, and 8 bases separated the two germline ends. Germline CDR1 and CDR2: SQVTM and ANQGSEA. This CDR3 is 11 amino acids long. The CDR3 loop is CSVPLGGELFF. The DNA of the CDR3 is TGCAGCGTTCCTCTCGGCGGGGAGCTGTTTTTT.

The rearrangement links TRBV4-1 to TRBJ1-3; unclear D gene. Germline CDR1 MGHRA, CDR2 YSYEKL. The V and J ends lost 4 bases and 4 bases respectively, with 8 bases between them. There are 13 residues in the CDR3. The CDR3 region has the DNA TGCGCCAGCAGCCCCCCTAGAGGAAACACCATATATTTT. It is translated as CASSPPRGNTIYF.

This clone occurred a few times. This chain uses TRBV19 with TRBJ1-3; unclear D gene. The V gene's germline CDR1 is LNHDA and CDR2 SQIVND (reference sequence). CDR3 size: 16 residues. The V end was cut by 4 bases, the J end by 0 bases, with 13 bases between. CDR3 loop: CASSTRTLNSGNTIYF. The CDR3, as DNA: TGTGCCAGTAGTACAAGGACTCTTAACTCTGGAAACACCATATATTTT.

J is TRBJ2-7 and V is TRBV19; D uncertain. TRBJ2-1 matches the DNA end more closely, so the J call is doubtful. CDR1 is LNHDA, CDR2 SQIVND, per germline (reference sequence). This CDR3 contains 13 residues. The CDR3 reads CASSLTWNNEQFF. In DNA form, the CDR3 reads TGTGCCAGTAGTCTGACTTGGAACAATGAGCAGTTCTTC.

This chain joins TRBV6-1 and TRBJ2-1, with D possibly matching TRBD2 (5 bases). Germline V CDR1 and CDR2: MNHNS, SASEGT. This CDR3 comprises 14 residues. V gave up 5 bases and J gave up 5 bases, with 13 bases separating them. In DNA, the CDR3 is TGTGCCAGCAGTTCCGTCGACGGGGACAATGAGCAGTTCTTC. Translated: CASSSVDGDNEQFF.

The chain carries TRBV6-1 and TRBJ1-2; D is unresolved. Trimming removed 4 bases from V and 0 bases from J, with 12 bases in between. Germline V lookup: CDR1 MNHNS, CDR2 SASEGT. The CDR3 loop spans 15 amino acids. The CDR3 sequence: CASSAEGYTNYGYTF. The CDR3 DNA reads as TGTGCCAGCAGTGCCGAGGGTTATACTAACTATGGCTACACCTTC.

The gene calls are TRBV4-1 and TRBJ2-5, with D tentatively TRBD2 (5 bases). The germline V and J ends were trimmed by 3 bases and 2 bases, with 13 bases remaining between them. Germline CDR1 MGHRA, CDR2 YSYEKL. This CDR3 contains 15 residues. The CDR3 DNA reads TGCGCCAGCAGCCAGCGGGTATCTGAACAAGAGACCCAGTACTTC. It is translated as CASSQRVSEQETQYF.

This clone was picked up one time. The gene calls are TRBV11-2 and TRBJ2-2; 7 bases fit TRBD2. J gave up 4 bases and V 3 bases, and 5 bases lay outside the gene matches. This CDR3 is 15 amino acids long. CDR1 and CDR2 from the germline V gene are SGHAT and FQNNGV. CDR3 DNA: TGTGCCAGCAGCTTTGGTCCGGGAGGCACCGGGGAGCTGTTTTTT. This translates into CASSFGPGGTGELFF.

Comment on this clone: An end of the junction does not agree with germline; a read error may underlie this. CDR3 DNA sequence: TGCAGCGTTAAAGACCAGAACACTGAAGCTTTCTTT. It specifies CSVKDQNTEAFF. V usage is TRBV29-1 and J usage is TRBJ1-1; no clear D gene. Germline lookup yields CDR1 SQVTM and CDR2 ANQGSEA. CDR3 length equals 12 residues.

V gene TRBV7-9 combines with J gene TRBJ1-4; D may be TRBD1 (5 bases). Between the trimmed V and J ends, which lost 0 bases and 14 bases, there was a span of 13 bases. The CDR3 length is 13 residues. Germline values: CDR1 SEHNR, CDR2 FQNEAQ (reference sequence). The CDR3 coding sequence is TGTGCCAGCAGCTTAGCGCTGGGACTTCCGCTGTTTTTT. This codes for CASSLALGLPLFF.

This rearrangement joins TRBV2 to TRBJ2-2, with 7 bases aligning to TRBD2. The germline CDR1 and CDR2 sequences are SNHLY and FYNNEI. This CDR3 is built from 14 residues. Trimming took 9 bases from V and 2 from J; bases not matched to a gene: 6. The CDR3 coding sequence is TGTGCCAGTGCGGGGGACGTTAACACCGGGGAGCTGTTTTTT. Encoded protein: CASAGDVNTGELFF.

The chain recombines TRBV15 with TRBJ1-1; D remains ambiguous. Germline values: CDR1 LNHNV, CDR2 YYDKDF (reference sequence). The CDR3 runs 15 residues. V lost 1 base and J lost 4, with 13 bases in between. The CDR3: CATSRGVTQATEAFF. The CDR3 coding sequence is TGTGCCACCAGCAGAGGGGTCACTCAGGCCACTGAAGCTTTCTTT.

The CDR3 spells CASMLAGSSYEQYF. The CDR3 DNA reads TGCGCCAGCATGCTAGCGGGATCCTCCTACGAGCAGTACTTC. The chain has TRBV5-1 and TRBJ2-5; 9 bases align to TRBD2. The closer fit of TRBJ2-7 to the DNA end suggests the J call may be wrong. The CDR3 runs to 14 residues. Germline V gene sequence: CDR1 SGHRS, CDR2 YFSETQ.

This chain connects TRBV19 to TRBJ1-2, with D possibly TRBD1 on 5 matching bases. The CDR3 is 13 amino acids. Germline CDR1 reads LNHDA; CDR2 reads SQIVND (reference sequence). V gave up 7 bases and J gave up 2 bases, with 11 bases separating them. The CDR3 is CASTPTENYGYTF. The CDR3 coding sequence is TGTGCCAGTACCCCGACAGAAAACTATGGCTACACCTTC. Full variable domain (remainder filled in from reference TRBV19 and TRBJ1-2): DGGITQSPKYLFRKEGQNVTLSCEQNLNHDAMYWYRQDPGQGLRLIYYSQIVNDFQKGDIAEGYSVSREKKESFPLTVTSAQKNPTAFYLCASTPTENYGYTFGSGTRLTVV.

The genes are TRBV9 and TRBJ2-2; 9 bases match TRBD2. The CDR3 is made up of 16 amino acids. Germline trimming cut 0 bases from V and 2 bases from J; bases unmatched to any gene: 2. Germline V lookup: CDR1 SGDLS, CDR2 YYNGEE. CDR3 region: CASSVGLAVNTGELFF. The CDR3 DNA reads TGTGCCAGCAGCGTAGGACTAGCGGTTAACACCGGGGAGCTGTTTTTT.

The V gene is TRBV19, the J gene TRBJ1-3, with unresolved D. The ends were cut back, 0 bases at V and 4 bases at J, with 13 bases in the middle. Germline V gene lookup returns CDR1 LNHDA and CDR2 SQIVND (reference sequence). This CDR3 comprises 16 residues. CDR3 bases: TGTGCCAGTAGTATAGAGCAGCGGCTTCTAGGAAACACCATATATTTT. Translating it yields CASSIEQRLLGNTIYF.